The 23 T cell receptor beta chains listed next were all sequenced from one sample in a study of blood T cell repertoires in COVID-19. Measured with immunoSEQ multiplex PCR; TCRdb has only the in-frame clones, and not every one. The sample lists hundreds of thousands of clones, around nine tenths occurring once. What was sequenced was PBMCs or T cells enriched from blood (not recorded which). These receptors all come from a woman aged 45-65 years who had been exposed to COVID-19.

CDR3 region: CASSSAPGGAKYGYTF. For the CDR3, the DNA is TGTGCCAGCAGCTCAGCCCCAGGGGGCGCAAAGTATGGCTACACCTTC. This chain links TRBV7-9 with TRBJ1-2, with 8 bases identical to TRBD1. The CDR3 has 16 residues. CDR1 SEHNR and CDR2 FQNEAQ come from the germline V gene (reference sequence). V lost 4 bases, J lost 5 bases, and 12 bases stayed unmatched.

This sequence joins TRBV28 and TRBJ1-6, with TRBD1 identical over 7 bases. V dropped 3 bases and J dropped 8; count of bases not matched to a gene: 4. The CDR3 sequence is 14 residues long. Germline V lookup: CDR1 MDHEN, CDR2 SYDVKM. The CDR3 sequence: CASSLGQKYSPLHF. DNA for the CDR3: TGTGCCAGCAGTTTGGGACAGAAGTATTCACCCCTCCACTTT.

The chain has TRBV28 and TRBJ1-2; possible D gene TRBD1, 5 bases. The CDR3 contains 13 residues. Germline CDR1 and CDR2: MDHEN and SYDVKM. V lost 6 bases, J lost 4 bases, and 12 bases lay in between. CDR3 coding DNA: TGTGCCAGCAGATCAGGGTTAAGCTATGGCTACACCTTC. Amino acid sequence: CASRSGLSYGYTF.

The rearrangement uses TRBV4-1 and TRBJ2-5; TRBD2 agrees at 9 bases. The CDR3 consists of 17 residues. In germline, CDR1 is MGHRA, CDR2 YSYEKL. The trim removed 1 base at V and 5 bases at J, leaving 11 bases unmatched. The CDR3 here is CASSQVAARGGSETQYF. In DNA form, the CDR3 reads TGCGCCAGCAGCCAAGTGGCCGCGCGGGGGGGCTCGGAGACCCAGTACTTC.

This chain links TRBV12-5 with TRBJ2-3; 8 nucleotides align to TRBD1. CDR1 and CDR2 (germline): LGHNT, FRNRAP. The CDR3 extends over 15 amino acids. The V and J ends lost 1 base and 5 bases, in that order; junction bases with no gene match: 5. CDR3: CASGLGRGQGDTQYF. The CDR3, as DNA: TGTGCTAGTGGTTTGGGCAGGGGGCAGGGAGATACGCAGTATTTT.

The chain couples TRBV4-1 to TRBJ2-2; 14 bases are a match to TRBD2. The CDR3 runs 17 residues. Germline V CDR1 and CDR2: MGHRA, YSYEKL. V trimming: 1 base; J trimming: 7 bases; junction bases outside the gene matches: 5. The CDR3 protein is CASSQGLAGGPLGELFF. The CDR3 nucleotides read TGCGCCAGCAGCCAAGGACTAGCGGGGGGGCCTCTCGGGGAGCTGTTTTTT.

The chain recombines TRBV6-5 with TRBJ1-6; 8 bases line up with TRBD1. Germline V CDR1 and CDR2: MNHEY, SVGAGI. The CDR3 is made up of 15 amino acids. J lost 8 bases, V lost 0 bases, and 3 bases had no gene match. The CDR3 sequence is CASSYSTGADSPLHF. CDR3 nucleotide sequence: TGTGCCAGCAGTTACTCGACAGGGGCGGATTCACCCCTCCACTTT.

As to this clone: Other DNA sequences in this sample translate to the same CDR3. The rearrangement uses TRBV7-8 and TRBJ2-7, with 11 bases aligning to TRBD1. Germline CDR1 SGHVS, CDR2 FQNEAQ. Trimming removed 4 bases from V and 4 bases from J; junction bases left unmatched: 3. The CDR3 is 14 amino acids. This chain's CDR3 is CASSWGTGGYEQYF. The CDR3 region has the DNA TGTGCCAGCAGCTGGGGGACAGGGGGTTACGAGCAGTACTTC.

The chain joins TRBV6-5 to TRBJ2-3; D may be TRBD1 (6 bases). V lost 0 bases to trimming and J lost 4 bases, with 11 bases between them. This CDR3 spans 15 amino acids. Per the germline V gene, CDR1 is MNHEY and CDR2 is SVGAGI. Here the CDR3 reads CASSYSGHVPDTQYF. DNA for the CDR3: TGTGCCAGCAGTTACTCGGGACATGTTCCAGATACGCAGTATTTT.

CDR3 sequence: CASRLGLTEQYF. The CDR3 DNA follows: TGTGCCAGCAGGCTTGGGCTGACCGAGCAGTACTTC. The chain carries TRBV6-5 and TRBJ2-7; D is ambiguous. The CDR3 consists of 12 residues. The germline V gene encodes CDR1 MNHEY and CDR2 SVGAGI. Trimming removed 6 bases at V and 6 bases at J, with 12 bases between.

The CDR3 loop reads CASSLPRGQNSPLHF. The DNA of the CDR3 is TGTGCCAGCAGTTTGCCCAGGGGGCAAAATTCACCCCTCCACTTT. The chain is built from TRBV28 and TRBJ1-6, with 8 positions matching TRBD1. Germline lookup yields CDR1 MDHEN and CDR2 SYDVKM. The CDR3 covers 15 residues. The V and J ends lost 3 bases and 7 bases, in that order; junction bases with no gene match: 5.

This chain connects TRBV9 to TRBJ2-2; 9 bases align to TRBD1. V dropped 0 bases and J dropped 3; count of bases not matched to a gene: 3. Germline V CDR1 and CDR2: SGDLS, YYNGEE. This CDR3 contains 16 residues. CDR3 residues: CASSVGGTGYTGELFF. CDR3 DNA: TGTGCCAGCAGCGTAGGGGGGACAGGGTACACCGGGGAGCTGTTTTTT.

The V and J genes are TRBV7-9 and TRBJ2-1, with 9 bases identical to TRBD1. After removal of 3 bases from V and 0 bases from J, the junction contained 0 bases not matched to a gene. Germline-derived CDR1 and CDR2 are SEHNR and FQNEAQ (reference sequence). The CDR3 runs 15 residues. The DNA of the CDR3 is TGTGCCAGCAGCTTGGACAGGGGCTCCTACAATGAGCAGTTCTTC. This gives the protein CASSLDRGSYNEQFF.

V is TRBV3-1 (or the pseudogene TRBV3-2) and J is TRBJ2-2; D is unresolved. The germline V gene encodes CDR1 LGHDT and CDR2 YNNKEL (reference sequence). CDR3 length equals 15 residues. The V end lost 2 bases, the J end lost 6 bases, and 13 bases lay between the germline ends. The DNA for the CDR3 is TGTGCCAGCAGCCAATATGGCCAAACATCCGGGGAGCTGTTTTTT. Residues: CASSQYGQTSGELFF.

This clone was seen a few times. This chain connects TRBV30 to TRBJ1-2, with 7 nucleotides matching TRBD1. The CDR3 consists of 15 residues. CDR1 and CDR2 (germline): GTSNPN, SVGIG (reference sequence). V shed 0 bases and J 0 bases; nucleotides not matched to a gene: 4. The chain's CDR3 is CAWSVGGASNYGYTF. The DNA of the CDR3 is TGTGCCTGGAGTGTAGGGGGCGCTTCTAACTATGGCTACACCTTC.

The chain employs TRBV2 and TRBJ1-5; TRBD1 matches at 7 bases. The CDR3 is 15 amino acids. V trimming: 1 base; J trimming: 5 bases; junction bases outside the gene matches: 5. CDR1 is SNHLY, CDR2 FYNNEI, per germline. The CDR3 bases are TGTGCCAGCAGTGAAGGCCAGGGGGTCCATCAGCCCCAGCATTTT. This translates into CASSEGQGVHQPQHF.

The rearrangement uses TRBV3-1 (or the pseudogene TRBV3-2) and TRBJ2-5; 8 nucleotides agree with TRBD2. The ends lost 4 bases at V and 1 base at J; junction bases unmatched: 2. Germline lookup yields CDR1 LGHDT and CDR2 YNNKEL (reference sequence). The length of the CDR3 is 14 residues. DNA of the CDR3: TGTGCCAGCAGCCTTCGGGGGGGCCAAGAGACCCAGTACTTC. This encodes CASSLRGGQETQYF.

The chain joins TRBV15 to TRBJ2-5, with D maybe TRBD2 (6 bases). The CDR3 runs to 15 residues. CDR1 is LNHNV and CDR2 is YYDKDF in the germline V gene (reference sequence). The V gene lost 3 bases and the J gene lost 5 bases, with 16 bases spanning the gap. The DNA for the CDR3 is TGTGCCACCAGCAGGGAGGGATCTGGGGGGGAGACCCAGTACTTC. Amino acid sequence: CATSREGSGGETQYF.

The V gene is TRBV11-2, the J gene TRBJ2-7; D call uncertain. CDR3 length: 15 residues. V lost 5 bases, J lost 3 bases, and 17 bases lay in between. Germline assignment: CDR1 SGHAT and CDR2 FQNNGV. CDR3 DNA sequence: TGTGCCAGCAGCCAAACCCGCGACATCTTCTACGAGCAGTACTTC. Residues: CASSQTRDIFYEQYF.

This clone was detected once. The rearrangement uses TRBV5-1 and TRBJ2-7; 9 nucleotides match TRBD2. The germline gives CDR1 SGHRS, CDR2 YFSETQ. J was trimmed by 2 bases and V by 4 bases; bases with no gene match: 7. This CDR3 comprises 15 residues. The CDR3 here is CASSRDSGGTYEQYF. As DNA, the CDR3 is TGCGCCAGCAGCCGGGATAGCGGGGGCACCTACGAGCAGTACTTC. Together with reference TRBV5-1 and TRBJ2-7, the CDR3 gives the full variable domain: KAGVTQTPRYLIKTRGQQVTLSCSPISGHRSVSWYQQTPGQGLQFLFEYFSETQRNKGNFPGRFSGRQFSNSRSEMNVSTLELGDSALYLCASSRDSGGTYEQYFGPGTRLTVT.

The chain carries TRBV25-1 and TRBJ1-2; TRBD1 matches 7 bases. Losses at the gene ends were 6 bases for V and 2 bases for J; bases not matched to a gene: 0. The CDR3 totals 12 residues. Germline CDR1 is MGHDK and CDR2 is SYGVNS. The CDR3 loop is CASRQGNYGYTF. The CDR3 DNA sequence: TGTGCCAGCAGACAGGGGAACTATGGCTACACCTTC.

This chain connects TRBV27 to TRBJ1-6; tentatively, D is TRBD1 (5 bases). V was shortened by 3 bases and J by 9 bases, with 12 bases between the two germline ends. Germline V gene data show CDR1 as MNHEY and CDR2 as SMNVEV (reference sequence). This CDR3 is built from 14 residues. CDR3 sequence reads: CASSFSGIGSPLHF. The CDR3 DNA reads as TGTGCCAGCAGTTTTTCAGGGATCGGTTCACCCCTCCACTTT.

The table lists this clone with a count of one. The chain couples TRBV7-9 to TRBJ2-3, with TRBD1 matching over 9 bases. The V segment lost 4 bases and the J segment 6 bases; nucleotides outside the gene matches: 14. The CDR3 covers 17 residues. The V gene's germline CDR1 is SEHNR and CDR2 FQNEAQ (reference sequence). As DNA, the CDR3 is TGTGCCAGCAGCTCACGGGGTACAGGGGGCGTCGGCGATACGCAGTATTTT. Translated: CASSSRGTGGVGDTQYF. The full variable domain, completed using reference TRBV7-9 and TRBJ2-3, is DTGVSQNPRHKITKRGQNVTFRCDPISEHNRLYWYRQTLGQGPEFLTYFQNEAQLEKSRLLSDRFSAERPKGSFSTLEIQRTEQGDSAMYLCASSSRGTGGVGDTQYFGPGTRLTVL.